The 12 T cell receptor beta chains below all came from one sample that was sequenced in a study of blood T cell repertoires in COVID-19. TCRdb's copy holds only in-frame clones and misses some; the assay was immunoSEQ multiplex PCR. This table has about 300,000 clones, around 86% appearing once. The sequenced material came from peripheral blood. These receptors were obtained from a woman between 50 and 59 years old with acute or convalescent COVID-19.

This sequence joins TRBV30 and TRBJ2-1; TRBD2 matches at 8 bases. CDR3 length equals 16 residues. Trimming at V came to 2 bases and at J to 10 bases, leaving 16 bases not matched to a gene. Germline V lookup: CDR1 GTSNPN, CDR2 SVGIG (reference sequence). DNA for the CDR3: TGTGCCTGGAGTCCGACGCGGGCGGGAGGAGTTCGGGAGCAGTTCTTC. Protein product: CAWSPTRAGGVREQFF. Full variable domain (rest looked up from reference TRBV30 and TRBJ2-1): SQTIHQWPATLVQPVGSPLSLECTVEGTSNPNLYWYRQAAGRGLQLLFYSVGIGQISSEVPQNLSASRPQDRQFILSSKKLLLSDSGFYLCAWSPTRAGGVREQFFGPGTRLTVL.

The CDR3 spells CATSDSGGTYNEQFF. The CDR3 coding sequence is TGTGCCACCAGTGATTCAGGGGGCACATACAATGAGCAGTTCTTC. The gene calls are TRBV24-1 and TRBJ2-1, with 8 positions matching TRBD1. Unmatched junction bases numbered 3, after V lost 2 bases and J lost 4 bases. The germline V gene encodes CDR1 KGHDR and CDR2 SFDVKD. CDR3 length: 15 amino acids.

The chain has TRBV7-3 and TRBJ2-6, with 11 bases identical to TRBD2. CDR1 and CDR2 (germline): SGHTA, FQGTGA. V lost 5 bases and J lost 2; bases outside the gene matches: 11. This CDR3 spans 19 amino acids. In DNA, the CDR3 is TGTGCCAGCAGCCCTGGTAGCGGGAGGGTAACCCCTGGGGCCAACGTCCTGACTTTC. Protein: CASSPGSGRVTPGANVLTF.

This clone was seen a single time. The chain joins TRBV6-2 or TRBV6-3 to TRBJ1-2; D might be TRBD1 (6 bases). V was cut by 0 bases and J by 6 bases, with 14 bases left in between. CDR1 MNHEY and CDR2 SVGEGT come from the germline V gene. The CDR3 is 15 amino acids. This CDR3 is CASSYSGASLNGYTF. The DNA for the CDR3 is TGTGCCAGCAGTTACTCGGGGGCTTCACTCAATGGCTACACCTTC.

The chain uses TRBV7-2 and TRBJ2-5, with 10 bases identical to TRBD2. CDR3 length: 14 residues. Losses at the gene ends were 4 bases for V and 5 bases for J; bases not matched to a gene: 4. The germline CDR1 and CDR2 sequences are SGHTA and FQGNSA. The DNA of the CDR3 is TGTGCCAGCAGCTCTGGACTAGCGGTTGAGACCCAGTACTTC. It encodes CASSSGLAVETQYF.

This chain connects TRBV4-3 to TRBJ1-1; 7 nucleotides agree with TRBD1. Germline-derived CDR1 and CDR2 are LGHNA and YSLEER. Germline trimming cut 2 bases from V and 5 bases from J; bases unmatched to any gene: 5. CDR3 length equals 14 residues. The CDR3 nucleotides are TGCGCCAGCAGCCAAACGGCAGGGGGGACTGAAGCTTTCTTT. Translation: CASSQTAGGTEAFF.

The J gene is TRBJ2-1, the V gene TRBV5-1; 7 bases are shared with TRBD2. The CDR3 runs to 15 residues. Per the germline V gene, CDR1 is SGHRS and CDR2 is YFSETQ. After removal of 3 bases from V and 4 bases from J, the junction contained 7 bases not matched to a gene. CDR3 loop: CASSSVGLIYNEQFF. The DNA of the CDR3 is TGCGCCAGCAGCTCGGTGGGACTAATATACAATGAGCAGTTCTTC.

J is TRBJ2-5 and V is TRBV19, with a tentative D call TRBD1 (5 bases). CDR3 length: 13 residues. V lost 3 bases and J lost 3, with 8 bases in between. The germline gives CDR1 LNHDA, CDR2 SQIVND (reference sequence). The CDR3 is CASSISREETQYF. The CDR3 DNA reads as TGTGCCAGTAGTATCTCCAGGGAAGAGACCCAGTACTTC.

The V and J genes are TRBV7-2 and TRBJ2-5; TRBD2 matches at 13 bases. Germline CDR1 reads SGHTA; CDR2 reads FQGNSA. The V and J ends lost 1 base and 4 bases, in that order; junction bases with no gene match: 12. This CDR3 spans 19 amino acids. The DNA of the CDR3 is TGTGCCAGCAGCTTAGGCGTAGAACTAGCGGGAGGGCCCCTAGAGACCCAGTACTTC. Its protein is CASSLGVELAGGPLETQYF.

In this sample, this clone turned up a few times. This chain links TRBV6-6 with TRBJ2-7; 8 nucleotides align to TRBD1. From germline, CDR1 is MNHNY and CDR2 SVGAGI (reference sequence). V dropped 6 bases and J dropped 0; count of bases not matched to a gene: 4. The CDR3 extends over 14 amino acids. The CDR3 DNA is TGTGCCAGCAGAGATGGACAGGGCTCCTACGAGCAGTACTTC. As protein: CASRDGQGSYEQYF.

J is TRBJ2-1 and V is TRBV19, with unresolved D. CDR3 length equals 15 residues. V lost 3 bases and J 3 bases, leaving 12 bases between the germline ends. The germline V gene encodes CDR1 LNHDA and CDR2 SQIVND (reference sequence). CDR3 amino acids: CASSILRPFYNEQFF. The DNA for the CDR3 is TGTGCCAGTAGTATCCTCAGGCCCTTCTACAATGAGCAGTTCTTC.

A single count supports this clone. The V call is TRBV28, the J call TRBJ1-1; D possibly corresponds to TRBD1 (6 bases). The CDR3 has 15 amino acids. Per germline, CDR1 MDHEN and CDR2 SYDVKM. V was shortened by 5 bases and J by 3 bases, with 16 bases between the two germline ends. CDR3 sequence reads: CASSAQGRGYTEAFF. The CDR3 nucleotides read TGTGCCAGCAGTGCCCAAGGGAGGGGGTACACTGAAGCTTTCTTT.